Shown below are 21 T cell receptor beta chains from a single sample sequenced in a study of blood T cell repertoires in COVID-19. Method: immunoSEQ multiplex PCR; TCRdb's copy keeps in-frame clones and lacks some. The table has around 300,000 clones, approximately 86% seen once. The sample consisted of peripheral blood. Receptors were obtained from a woman aged 45-65 years with active or convalescent COVID-19.

The V gene is TRBV6-5, the J gene TRBJ1-5, with D perhaps TRBD1 (6 bases). The CDR3 runs 13 residues. Between the trimmed V and J ends, which lost 8 bases and 9 bases, there was a span of 17 bases. CDR1 is MNHEY, CDR2 SVGAGI, per germline. The CDR3 coding sequence is TGTGCCAGCGGGAACAGGGTGGCGGGGCCCCAGCATTTT. The encoded protein is CASGNRVAGPQHF.

J is TRBJ2-1 and V is TRBV19; 12 bases line up with TRBD2. The CDR3 is 15 residues long. Germline CDR1 LNHDA, CDR2 SQIVND (reference sequence). After removal of 3 bases from V and 8 bases from J, the junction contained 5 bases not matched to a gene. CDR3 nucleotide sequence: TGTGCCAGTAGTATTAGCCTAGCGGGAGGGTATGAGCAGTTCTTC. Its translation is CASSISLAGGYEQFF.

This chain connects TRBV6-5 to TRBJ2-3; TRBD2 agrees at 8 bases. The junction had 4 bases not matched to a gene; V was cut back by 7 bases and J by 4 bases. The CDR3 runs 13 residues. CDR1 is MNHEY and CDR2 is SVGAGI in the germline V gene. This chain's CDR3 is CASKTGGSDTQYF. CDR3 DNA sequence: TGTGCCAGCAAGACGGGAGGGTCAGATACGCAGTATTTT.

The V gene is TRBV5-4, the J gene TRBJ2-7; a possible D gene is TRBD2 (5 bases). CDR3 length: 13 amino acids. Looked up from germline, CDR1 is SGHNT and CDR2 is YYREEE (reference sequence). V lost 4 bases to trimming and J lost 6 bases, with 14 bases between them. This chain's CDR3 is CASSTDSSGEQYF. The CDR3 bases are TGTGCCAGCAGCACGGACTCGTCTGGCGAGCAGTACTTC. The whole variable domain, filled in from reference TRBV5-4 and TRBJ2-7, reads ETGVTQSPTHLIKTRGQQVTLRCSSQSGHNTVSWYQQALGQGPQFIFQYYREEENGRGNFPPRFSGLQFPNYSSELNVNALELDDSALYLCASSTDSSGEQYFGPGTRLTVT.

The chain recombines TRBV19 with TRBJ2-6; the D gene is possibly TRBD2 (5 bases). The CDR3 contains 16 residues. Germline CDR1 LNHDA, CDR2 SQIVND (reference sequence). The ends were cut back, 6 bases at V and 2 bases at J, with 14 bases in the middle. The CDR3 loop is CASRDQVTTGANVLTF. As DNA, the CDR3 is TGTGCCAGTAGGGACCAAGTGACTACTGGGGCCAACGTCCTGACTTTC.

The chain is built from TRBV28 and TRBJ1-1; no clear D gene. The CDR3 has 15 residues. Germline V gives CDR1 MDHEN, CDR2 SYDVKM. V was cut by 2 bases and J by 0 bases, with 10 bases left in between. CDR3 coding DNA: TGTGCCAGCAGTTTACGGTTCAGGATGAACACTGAAGCTTTCTTT. This gives the protein CASSLRFRMNTEAFF.

The table lists this clone with a count of one. V is TRBV19 and J is TRBJ2-4; no clear D. The germline CDR1 and CDR2 sequences are LNHDA and SQIVND (reference sequence). The CDR3 covers 14 residues. The V end lost 6 bases, the J end lost 9 bases, and 18 bases lay between the germline ends. The CDR3 bases are TGTGCCAGTAGGAGTCCGCGGTTGGCGTCCATTCAGTACTTC. The encoded protein is CASRSPRLASIQYF.

The genes are TRBV28 and TRBJ2-7, with TRBD2 matching over 7 bases. Trimming at V came to 5 bases and at J to 2 bases, leaving 6 bases not matched to a gene. This CDR3 has 14 residues. CDR1 is MDHEN, CDR2 SYDVKM, per germline. The CDR3 here is CASSRPGLTYEQYF. The CDR3 nucleotides read TGTGCCAGCAGTCGACCGGGACTAACCTACGAGCAGTACTTC. The variable domain in full, completed from reference TRBV28 and TRBJ2-7, reads DVKVTQSSRYLVKRTGEKVFLECVQDMDHENMFWYRQDPGLGLRLIYFSYDVKMKEKGDIPEGYSVSREKKERFSLILESASTNQTSMYLCASSRPGLTYEQYFGPGTRLTVT.

This clone appeared once. The chain combines TRBV27 with TRBJ1-2; perhaps TRBD1 as D (5 bases). Germline CDR1 is MNHEY and CDR2 is SMNVEV (reference sequence). V was shortened by 3 bases and J by 6 bases, with 8 bases between the two germline ends. The CDR3 is 12 residues long. CDR3 DNA sequence: TGTGCCAGCAGTTTGAAGGGGCATGGCTACACCTTC. It codes for CASSLKGHGYTF.

V is TRBV6-1 and J is TRBJ2-1; 11 positions match TRBD1. V lost 4 bases and J lost 7; bases outside the gene matches: 9. The germline V gene has CDR1 MNHNS and CDR2 SASEGT. The CDR3 is made up of 16 amino acids. As DNA, the CDR3 is TGTGCCAGCAGTGTGTCCATCGGACAGGGGGCGAATGAGCAGTTCTTC. Encoded protein: CASSVSIGQGANEQFF.

In the case of this clone: The same CDR3 arises from other DNA sequences in this sample as well. CDR3 nucleotides: TGCGCCAGCAGCTTGGCGGGTGTCCAGAGGGGAAACACCATATATTTT. Protein product: CASSLAGVQRGNTIYF. V usage is TRBV5-1 and J usage is TRBJ1-3, with unresolved D. Germline V gene sequence: CDR1 SGHRS, CDR2 YFSETQ. V was shortened by 0 bases and J by 4 bases, with 14 bases between the two germline ends. The CDR3 consists of 16 residues.

This chain connects TRBV20-1 to TRBJ1-1; D is undetermined. The CDR3 totals 11 residues. Trimming left V 0 bases short and J 7 bases short, with 6 bases between. Germline-derived CDR1 and CDR2 are DFQATT and SNEGSKA (reference sequence). In DNA form, the CDR3 reads TGCAGTGCTAGAGAGTCGGGTGAAGCTTTCTTT. Protein: CSARESGEAFF.

The chain combines TRBV16 with TRBJ2-2, with TRBD2 identical over 9 bases. CDR3 length equals 19 residues. The V gene end was trimmed by 4 bases and the J gene end by 2 bases; junction bases not matched to a gene: 14. Germline V gene lookup returns CDR1 KGHSY and CDR2 FQNENV. This CDR3 reads CASSPRSPTSGQNTGELFF. The CDR3 DNA sequence: TGTGCCAGCAGCCCCCGCAGCCCGACTAGCGGCCAAAACACCGGGGAGCTGTTTTTT.

A few counts support this clone. The rearrangement joins TRBV11-2 to TRBJ2-1; tentatively, D is TRBD1 (5 bases). Trimming removed 2 bases at V and 0 bases at J, with 11 bases between. The CDR3 sequence is 16 residues long. CDR1 is SGHAT and CDR2 is FQNNGV in the germline V gene. This CDR3 reads CASSLTQGTSYNEQFF. The CDR3 DNA is TGTGCCAGCAGCTTAACGCAGGGTACCTCCTACAATGAGCAGTTCTTC.

As DNA, the CDR3 is TGTGCCAGCAGCCCCACCGGAGGCTCCTACAATGAGCAGTTCTTC. This encodes CASSPTGGSYNEQFF. The rearrangement links TRBV7-7 to TRBJ2-1; D might be TRBD2 (5 bases). The CDR3 is 15 residues long. Trimming took 5 bases from V and 0 from J, leaving 11 bases between them. CDR1 is SSHAT and CDR2 is FNYEAQ in the germline V gene (reference sequence). Full variable domain (rest looked up from reference TRBV7-7 and TRBJ2-1): GAGVSQSPRYKVTKRGQDVTLRCDPISSHATLYWYQQALGQGPEFLTYFNYEAQPDKSGLPSDRFSAERPEGSISTLTIQRTEQRDSAMYRCASSPTGGSYNEQFFGPGTRLTVL.

This clone was counted only a few times. The chain couples TRBV7-3 to TRBJ1-1; D is unclear. With 0 bases removed from V and 0 bases from J, the gap between germline ends came to 11 bases. Germline CDR1 SGHTA, CDR2 FQGTGA. The length of the CDR3 is 16 residues. The CDR3 DNA follows: TGTGCCAGCAGCTTAACATCAGGCACCCTGAACACTGAAGCTTTCTTT. This translates into CASSLTSGTLNTEAFF.

This chain uses TRBV19 with TRBJ1-6; tentative D call: TRBD1 (5 bases). Deletions cut 5 bases from V and 6 bases from J, with 14 bases between. The CDR3 has 15 residues. The germline V gene encodes CDR1 LNHDA and CDR2 SQIVND (reference sequence). CDR3 region: CASSAGVLGNSPLHF. The CDR3 DNA sequence: TGTGCCAGTAGTGCGGGGGTACTGGGTAATTCACCCCTCCACTTT.

This chain connects TRBV10-3 to TRBJ2-2; 8 bases align to TRBD2. Germline CDR1 reads ENHRY; CDR2 reads SYGVKD. This CDR3 is 15 amino acids long. V lost 2 bases, J lost 2 bases, and 1 base stayed unmatched. The CDR3 here is CAISELAGNTGELFF. The DNA of the CDR3 is TGTGCCATCAGTGAGCTAGCGGGTAACACCGGGGAGCTGTTTTTT.

This rearrangement joins TRBV12-5 to TRBJ1-2; 11 nucleotides agree with TRBD1. Germline V gives CDR1 LGHNT, CDR2 FRNRAP. This CDR3 contains 16 residues. The V and J ends lost 6 bases and 6 bases, in that order; junction bases with no gene match: 12. Here the CDR3 reads CASGRPFRDRGDGYTF. CDR3 bases: TGTGCTAGTGGACGTCCATTCCGGGACAGGGGGGATGGCTACACCTTC. The whole variable domain, remainder taken from reference TRBV12-5 and TRBJ1-2, is DARVTQTPRHKVTEMGQEVTMRCQPILGHNTVFWYRQTMMQGLELLAYFRNRAPLDDSGMPKDRFSAEMPDATLATLKIQPSEPRDSAVYFCASGRPFRDRGDGYTFGSGTRLTVV.

The chain links TRBV3-1 (or the pseudogene TRBV3-2) to TRBJ1-2; 7 bases line up with TRBD1. Trimming at V came to 3 bases and at J to 4 bases, leaving 5 bases not matched to a gene. The CDR3 consists of 14 residues. The V gene's germline CDR1 is LGHDT and CDR2 YNNKEL (reference sequence). The CDR3 reads CASSHQNRGYGYTF. The CDR3 DNA is TGTGCCAGCAGCCATCAAAACAGGGGCTATGGCTACACCTTC.

The table lists this clone with a few counts. This rearrangement joins TRBV7-2 to TRBJ2-1; D is unclear. CDR1 and CDR2 from the germline V gene are SGHTA and FQGNSA. The CDR3 covers 14 residues. V was cut by 5 bases and J by 7 bases, with 15 bases left in between. This CDR3 is CASSQRLRSNEQFF. The CDR3 DNA reads TGTGCCAGCAGCCAAAGACTCCGTTCGAATGAGCAGTTCTTC.